Following are 16 T cell receptor beta chains from one sample sequenced in a study of cytomegalovirus exposure and HLA in healthy donors. Assay: immunoSEQ multiplex PCR; the TCRdb copy retains only in-frame clones and omits some. The table records about 250,000 clones, over 75% of them present only once. The source material was PBMCs. These receptors were taken from a man aged 18 to 29 in good health and CMV-seropositive.

The table lists this clone with a few counts. This chain links TRBV29-1 with TRBJ2-3, with D possibly matching TRBD1 (6 bases). Trimming stripped 7 bases from V and 1 base from J, with 9 bases between. The germline CDR1 and CDR2 sequences are SQVTM and ANQGSEA. The CDR3 sequence is 12 residues long. Here the CDR3 reads CSASGGTDTQYF. CDR3 coding DNA: TGCAGCGCCTCAGGGGGCACAGATACGCAGTATTTT.

The DNA of the CDR3 is TGTGCCAGCAGCGTAGTGGCGGGAGGAGACACCGGGGAGCTGTTTTTT. Its translation is CASSVVAGGDTGELFF. This chain joins TRBV9 and TRBJ2-2; 8 bases agree with TRBD2. The CDR3 is made up of 16 amino acids. The V gene end was trimmed by 0 bases and the J gene end by 3 bases; junction bases not matched to a gene: 4. Germline-derived CDR1 and CDR2 are SGDLS and YYNGEE.

J is TRBJ2-7 and V is TRBV9; the match to TRBD2 covers 13 bases. J lost 6 bases, V lost 3 bases, and 9 bases had no gene match. The germline CDR1 and CDR2 sequences are SGDLS and YYNGEE. This CDR3 has 16 residues. The CDR3, as DNA: TGTGCCAGCAGCGCCCCCGGGACTAGCGGGATAATCGAGCAGTACTTC. Translation: CASSAPGTSGIIEQYF.

The genes are TRBV6-1 and TRBJ1-5; D might be TRBD1 (6 bases). Germline lookup yields CDR1 MNHNS and CDR2 SASEGT. The CDR3 consists of 14 residues. V lost 3 bases and J 2 bases, leaving 8 bases between the germline ends. CDR3 residues: CASSERTGNQPQHF. For the CDR3, the DNA is TGTGCCAGCAGTGAGAGGACAGGCAATCAGCCCCAGCATTTT.

This clone was seen just once. The V and J genes are TRBV14 and TRBJ1-2; maybe TRBD1 (5 bases). Germline CDR1 SGHDN, CDR2 FVKESK. The CDR3 length is 18 residues. The V end was cut by 1 base, the J end by 4 bases, with 22 bases between. This CDR3 is CASSQGGGNREGTYGYTF. For the CDR3, the DNA is TGTGCCAGCAGCCAAGGTGGGGGAAATCGGGAGGGGACCTATGGCTACACCTTC.

This rearrangement joins TRBV28 to TRBJ1-1, with D hard to call. Trimming removed 5 bases from V and 1 base from J, with 11 bases in between. The CDR3 extends over 14 amino acids. Germline V gene sequence: CDR1 MDHEN, CDR2 SYDVKM. This CDR3 is CASSTSGWNTEAFF. The DNA for the CDR3 is TGTGCCAGCAGTACCTCGGGGTGGAACACTGAAGCTTTCTTT.

The chain uses TRBV27 and TRBJ2-7; D ambiguous. Per the germline V gene, CDR1 is MNHEY and CDR2 is SMNVEV (reference sequence). The CDR3 spans 13 residues. Trimming took 2 bases from V and 3 from J, leaving 8 bases between them. As DNA, the CDR3 is TGTGCCAGCAGTTTAAATACGGACTACGAGCAGTACTTC. Its protein is CASSLNTDYEQYF.

The chain carries TRBV29-1 and TRBJ2-2; D perhaps matches TRBD2 (5 bases). Germline CDR1 reads SQVTM; CDR2 reads ANQGSEA. The CDR3 extends over 14 amino acids. The germline V and J ends were trimmed by 3 bases and 7 bases, with 15 bases remaining between them. CDR3: CSVDSERTGGELFF. The DNA of the CDR3 is TGCAGCGTTGATAGCGAGAGGACCGGCGGGGAGCTGTTTTTT.

The V call is TRBV19, the J call TRBJ2-7; 7 nucleotides align to TRBD1. V shed 5 bases, J shed 3 bases, and the junction held 4 bases outside the gene matches. The CDR3 has 13 amino acids. The germline V gene encodes CDR1 LNHDA and CDR2 SQIVND (reference sequence). CDR3 DNA sequence: TGTGCCAGTAGTCCGACAGGGCGCTACGAGCAGTACTTC. It yields the protein CASSPTGRYEQYF.

This chain uses TRBV27 with TRBJ1-5; 8 bases align to TRBD1. This CDR3 spans 15 amino acids. Germline V gene sequence: CDR1 MNHEY, CDR2 SMNVEV (reference sequence). V shed 7 bases, J shed 3 bases, and the junction held 8 bases outside the gene matches. The CDR3 region is CASKPNRGDNQPQHF. In DNA, the CDR3 is TGTGCCAGCAAACCCAACAGGGGGGACAATCAGCCCCAGCATTTT.

The gene calls are TRBV2 and TRBJ1-5; D is perhaps TRBD1 (5 bases). CDR1 SNHLY and CDR2 FYNNEI come from the germline V gene. The CDR3 totals 14 residues. The V gene lost 3 bases and the J gene lost 5 bases, with 11 bases spanning the gap. DNA for the CDR3: TGTGCCAGCAGTGAGGCAGGGTGGGATCAGCCCCAGCATTTT. Translation: CASSEAGWDQPQHF.

The chain combines TRBV2 with TRBJ2-3, with D tentatively TRBD2 (5 bases). The germline V and J ends were trimmed by 4 bases and 3 bases, with 11 bases remaining between them. The germline V gene has CDR1 SNHLY and CDR2 FYNNEI. This CDR3 is built from 14 residues. In DNA form, the CDR3 reads TGTGCCAGCAGTGGGACTCCGGGAACAGATACGCAGTATTTT. As protein: CASSGTPGTDTQYF.

The J gene is TRBJ2-2, the V gene TRBV7-7; D possibly matches TRBD1 or TRBD2 (5 bases each). Germline assignment: CDR1 SSHAT and CDR2 FNYEAQ (reference sequence). The CDR3 runs to 15 residues. V was cut by 5 bases and J by 3 bases, with 13 bases left in between. In DNA, the CDR3 is TGTGCCAGCAGCCCCCGCCTGGGGGACACCGGGGAGCTGTTTTTT. This codes for CASSPRLGDTGELFF. The full variable domain, completed using reference TRBV7-7 and TRBJ2-2, is GAGVSQSPRYKVTKRGQDVTLRCDPISSHATLYWYQQALGQGPEFLTYFNYEAQPDKSGLPSDRFSAERPEGSISTLTIQRTEQRDSAMYRCASSPRLGDTGELFFGEGSRLTVL.

A single count supports this clone. This rearrangement joins TRBV28 to TRBJ2-5; TRBD2 is a possible D gene (6 bases). V was clipped by 5 bases and J by 5 bases, with 24 bases between them. Germline values: CDR1 MDHEN, CDR2 SYDVKM. The CDR3 contains 17 residues. CDR3 loop: CASSVVGQVSGVETQYF. CDR3 DNA: TGTGCCAGCAGTGTCGTCGGCCAGGTTTCGGGAGTGGAGACCCAGTACTTC.

The rearrangement joins TRBV19 to TRBJ1-2; D uncertain. Trimming took 5 bases from V and 7 from J, leaving 17 bases between them. The CDR3 covers 14 residues. CDR1 LNHDA and CDR2 SQIVND come from the germline V gene (reference sequence). CDR3 in DNA: TGTGCCAGTAGTCCTTTGGAGGGTATGGGTGGCTACACCTTC. This translates into CASSPLEGMGGYTF.

The chain recombines TRBV5-8 with TRBJ2-4, with no clear D. This CDR3 is 14 amino acids long. Germline CDR1 reads SGHTS; CDR2 reads YDEGEE. V was cut by 0 bases and J by 3 bases, with 7 bases left in between. The CDR3 is CASSLVGLKNIQYF. For the CDR3, the DNA is TGTGCCAGCAGCTTGGTAGGGCTCAAAAACATTCAGTACTTC.